Below, 6 T cell receptor beta chains from the same sample are listed, as sequenced in a study of T cell responses to AZD1222 COVID-19 vaccine. Sequenced by immunoSEQ multiplex PCR; TCRdb stores in-frame clones only, minus some. The table lists about 150,000 clones, approximately 91% of them singletons, with less than 2.5% in the top ten. The specimen was peripheral blood, collected 28 days after the second AZD1222 dose. The origin of the receptors is an adult who received the AZD1222 COVID-19 vaccine.

CDR3 nucleotides: TGTGCCAGCAGCCAAGGGCCGGGGGCGGATGGCTACACCTTC. It specifies CASSQGPGADGYTF. This chain joins TRBV4-2 and TRBJ1-2; a possible D gene is TRBD1 (6 bases). Germline-derived CDR1 and CDR2 are LGHNA and YNFKEQ. Deletions cut 1 base from V and 6 bases from J, with 12 bases between. The CDR3 is 14 amino acids.

This clone occurred once. This rearrangement joins TRBV28 to TRBJ2-3, with 8 bases fitting TRBD2. Looked up from germline, CDR1 is MDHEN and CDR2 is SYDVKM. V lost 5 bases and J lost 2; bases outside the gene matches: 3. The CDR3 consists of 14 residues. The CDR3 DNA sequence: TGTGCCAGCAGTCGGGGGGGACCCACAGATACGCAGTATTTT. Amino acid sequence: CASSRGGPTDTQYF.

The V and J genes are TRBV7-2 and TRBJ1-4; possibly TRBD1 for D (6 bases). CDR1 is SGHTA and CDR2 is FQGNSA in the germline V gene. The V gene lost 2 bases and the J gene lost 8 bases, with 21 bases spanning the gap. This CDR3 comprises 17 residues. CDR3 loop: CASSLLGYRVQGEKLFF. CDR3 nucleotides: TGTGCCAGCAGCTTATTGGGGTACAGGGTCCAGGGGGAAAAACTGTTTTTT. Combining the CDR3 with reference TRBV7-2 and TRBJ1-4 gives the whole variable domain GAGVSQSPSNKVTEKGKDVELRCDPISGHTALYWYRQSLGQGLEFLIYFQGNSAPDKSGLPSDRFSAERTGGSVSTLTIQRTQQEDSAVYLCASSLLGYRVQGEKLFFGSGTQLSVL.

V and J are TRBV19 and TRBJ2-1, with D possibly matching TRBD2 (6 bases). CDR3 length equals 15 residues. CDR1 and CDR2 from the germline V gene are LNHDA and SQIVND (reference sequence). The ends were cut back, 3 bases at V and 0 bases at J, with 9 bases in the middle. The CDR3 DNA follows: TGTGCCAGTAGTATGGGGAGGAGCTCCTACAATGAGCAGTTCTTC. It is translated as CASSMGRSSYNEQFF.

The CDR3 region is CASSRTSIKDEQFF. CDR3 bases: TGTGCCAGCAGTCGGACTAGCATTAAGGATGAGCAGTTCTTC. This chain connects TRBV7-9 to TRBJ2-1; 8 bases are a match to TRBD2. Per germline, CDR1 SEHNR and CDR2 FQNEAQ (reference sequence). J was trimmed by 8 bases and V by 6 bases; bases with no gene match: 9. CDR3 length: 14 amino acids.

The chain joins TRBV10-3 to TRBJ1-2; no firm D call. Germline lookup yields CDR1 ENHRY and CDR2 SYGVKD. CDR3 length: 15 amino acids. Deletions cut 6 bases from V and 2 bases from J, with 16 bases between. CDR3 protein: CAISKSNWLNYGYTF. DNA of the CDR3: TGTGCCATCAGCAAAAGCAATTGGCTGAACTATGGCTACACCTTC.